This passage covers 3 T cell receptor beta chains from one sample sequenced in a study of OX40 agonist ivuxolimab in advanced cancers. Clones were sequenced by immunoSEQ multiplex PCR, and TCRdb holds only the in-frame ones, with some missing. The data hold 83,000 or so clones, with roughly four fifths observed a single time. The material sequenced was CD4+ or CD8+ T cells sorted from blood, taken in a trial of the OX40 agonist ivuxolimab. The receptors were gathered from an adult with an advanced solid tumor such as melanoma, head and neck, liver or kidney cancer.

The chain is built from TRBV5-8 and TRBJ1-1, with D possibly matching TRBD1 (6 bases). The CDR3 has 16 residues. The germline V gene has CDR1 SGHTS and CDR2 YDEGEE. V was shortened by 2 bases and J by 4 bases, with 18 bases between the two germline ends. The CDR3 coding sequence is TGTGCCAGCAGCTTTTTCCGCGGAACAGGGATCACTGAAGCTTTCTTT. Residues: CASSFFRGTGITEAFF.

The chain carries TRBV2 and TRBJ1-3, with D maybe TRBD1 (5 bases). Germline CDR1 is SNHLY and CDR2 is FYNNEI. The CDR3 contains 15 residues. The V and J ends lost 1 base and 1 base respectively, with 8 bases between them. Here the CDR3 reads CASSEEGSSGNTIYF. In nucleotides, the CDR3 is TGTGCCAGCAGTGAAGAGGGGTCGTCTGGAAACACCATATATTTT.

This chain uses TRBV29-1 with TRBJ1-4; 7 positions agree with TRBD1. The CDR3 has 13 residues. From germline, CDR1 is SQVTM and CDR2 ANQGSEA. The V gene end was trimmed by 6 bases and the J gene end by 4 bases; junction bases not matched to a gene: 5. CDR3 DNA sequence: TGCAGCGTGTCACCAGGGGGTAATGAAAAACTGTTTTTT. Translated: CSVSPGGNEKLFF.